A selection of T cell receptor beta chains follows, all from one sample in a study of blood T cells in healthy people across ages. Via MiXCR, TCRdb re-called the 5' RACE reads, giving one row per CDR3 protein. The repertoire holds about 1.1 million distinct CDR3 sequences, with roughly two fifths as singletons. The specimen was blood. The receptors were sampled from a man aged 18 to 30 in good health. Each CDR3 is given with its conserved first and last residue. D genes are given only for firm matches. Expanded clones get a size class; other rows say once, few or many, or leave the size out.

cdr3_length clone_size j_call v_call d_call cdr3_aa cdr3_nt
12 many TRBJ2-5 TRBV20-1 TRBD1 CSAPTGAETQYF TGCAGTGCCCCGACAGGGGCAGAGACCCAGTACTTC
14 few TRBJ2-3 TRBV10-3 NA CAASDLSFTDTQYF TGTGCCGCCAGTGACCTATCTTTCACAGATACGCAGTATTTT
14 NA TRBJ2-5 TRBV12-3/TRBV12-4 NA CASSVRAVGETQYF TGTGCCAGCAGTGTAAGGGCGGTCGGGGAGACCCAGTACTTC
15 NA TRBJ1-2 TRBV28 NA CASSSPGRSNYGYTF TGTGCCAGCAGCTCACCGGGACGGTCTAACTATGGCTACACCTTC
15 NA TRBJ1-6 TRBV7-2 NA CASSYRDTINSPLHF TGTGCCAGCAGCTACCGGGACACTATTAATTCACCCCTCCACTTT
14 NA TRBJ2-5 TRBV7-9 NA CASSLGAEQETQYF TGTGCCAGCAGCTTAGGGGCAGAACAAGAGACCCAGTACTTC
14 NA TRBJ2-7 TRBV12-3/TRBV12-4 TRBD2 CASSFASGECEQYF TGTGCCAGCAGTTTTGCTAGCGGGGAGTGCGAGCAGTACTTC
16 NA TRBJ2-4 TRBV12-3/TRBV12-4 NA CASSFGQAKAKNIQYF TGTGCCAGCAGTTTCGGGCAGGCGAAAGCCAAAAACATTCAGTACTTC
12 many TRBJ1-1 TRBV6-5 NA CASSQGPGEAFF TGTGCCAGCAGCCAGGGACCGGGTGAAGCTTTCTTT
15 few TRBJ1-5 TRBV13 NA CASSQGRGFNQPQHF TGTGCCAGCAGCCAAGGCAGGGGTTTCAATCAGCCCCAGCATTTT
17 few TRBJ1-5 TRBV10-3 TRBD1 CAISEGDRGSGNQPQHF TGTGCCATCAGTGAAGGGGACAGGGGGTCAGGCAATCAGCCCCAGCATTTT